One and the same sample provided the 8 T cell receptor beta chains below, sequenced in a study of regulatory T cells in long-lasting Graves disease. Noted time point: newly diagnosed GD, antithyroid drugs for less than 3 months. Scientists built the TCR library using RNA that was extracted from PBMCs. HTBI primers from iRepertoire and Arm-PCR of CDR3 regions yielded the TCR beta libraries. TCRdb re-derived calls from the multiplex PCR reads in MiXCR, one entry per CDR3 protein. The sample lists 560,000 or so distinct CDR3 sequences, 16% occurring once. These same data were also listed under a study on T cells in Graves' hyperthyroidism and ophthalmopathy.

The source was peripheral blood mononuclear cells (PBMCs), collected at new diagnosis, from a patient treated with antithyroid drugs. Receptor source: a young man with Graves disease.

This clonotype showed up many times. The J gene is TRBJ1-2, the V gene TRBV19; a weak D match, TRBD1 (6 bases). CDR3 size: 15 residues. Trimming cost V 11 bases and J 1 base, with 20 bases left between them. Germline assignment: CDR1 LNHDA and CDR2 SQIVND (reference sequence). For the CDR3, the DNA is TGTGCCGCCGGAGGGGGACCTACGGATAACTATGGCTACACCTTC. This codes for CAAGGGPTDNYGYTF.

The J gene is TRBJ1-6, the V gene TRBV12-3 or TRBV12-4; D gene unclear. Trimming shortened V by 2 bases and J by 0 bases, and 14 bases separated the two germline ends. The length of the CDR3 is 18 residues. In DNA form, the CDR3 reads TGTGCCAGCAGTTTATTTTGGACCCCGAGCTCCTATAATTCACCCCTCCACTTT. This translates into CASSLFWTPSSYNSPLHF.

Only a few counts were recorded for this clonotype. This sequence joins TRBV20-1 and TRBJ1-5; D uncertain. CDR1 is DFQATT and CDR2 is SNEGSKA in the germline V gene (reference sequence). V lost 1 base, J lost 3 bases, and 7 bases lay in between. The CDR3 runs 13 residues. CDR3 nucleotide sequence: TGCAGTGCTAGAGGGGAGAACAATCAGCCCCAGCATTTT. The encoded protein is CSARGENNQPQHF.

The rearrangement joins TRBV27 to TRBJ2-7; 9 bases fit TRBD1. Looked up from germline, CDR1 is MNHEY and CDR2 is SMNVEV (reference sequence). This CDR3 is 16 amino acids long. After removal of 7 bases from V and 6 bases from J, the junction contained 16 bases not matched to a gene. The CDR3 loop is CASMGTGTGKRGEQYF. CDR3 DNA: TGTGCCAGCATGGGAACGGGGACAGGGAAACGAGGCGAGCAGTACTTC.

The genes are TRBV3-1 and TRBJ2-7, with D perhaps matching TRBD2 (5 bases). This CDR3 has 12 amino acids. Germline assignment: CDR1 LGHDT and CDR2 YNNKEL (reference sequence). Deletions cut 4 bases from V and 4 bases from J, with 8 bases between. The CDR3 is CASSPGEYEQYF. The CDR3 nucleotides are TGTGCCAGCAGCCCCGGGGAATACGAGCAGTACTTC.

This clonotype was counted ten times or more. The chain couples TRBV11-2 to TRBJ1-2; D call uncertain. Germline CDR1 reads SGHAT; CDR2 reads FQNNGV. The CDR3 runs to 14 residues. V was cut by 8 bases and J by 2 bases, with 15 bases left in between. The CDR3 loop is CASSGRRSNYGYTF. Written as DNA, the CDR3 is TGTGCCAGCTCCGGACGGCGCAGCAACTATGGCTACACCTTC.

This clonotype was seen many times. This rearrangement joins TRBV19 to TRBJ2-7, with a tentative D call TRBD1 (6 bases). From germline, CDR1 is LNHDA and CDR2 SQIVND (reference sequence). The V gene lost 5 bases and the J gene lost 6 bases, with 17 bases spanning the gap. CDR3 size: 14 residues. CDR3 coding DNA: TGTGCCAGTAGTCCTGATCAAAACAGGGCCGAGCAGTACTTC. The encoded protein is CASSPDQNRAEQYF.

The gene calls are TRBV6-1 and TRBJ2-1, with D possibly being TRBD1 or TRBD2 (5 bases each). Per germline, CDR1 MNHNS and CDR2 SASEGT. This CDR3 contains 14 residues. Trimming took 11 bases from V and 3 from J, leaving 17 bases between them. In nucleotides, the CDR3 is TGTGCCCTCAAGAGGGGACCTCTCTACAATGAGCAGTTCTTC. Translation: CALKRGPLYNEQFF.